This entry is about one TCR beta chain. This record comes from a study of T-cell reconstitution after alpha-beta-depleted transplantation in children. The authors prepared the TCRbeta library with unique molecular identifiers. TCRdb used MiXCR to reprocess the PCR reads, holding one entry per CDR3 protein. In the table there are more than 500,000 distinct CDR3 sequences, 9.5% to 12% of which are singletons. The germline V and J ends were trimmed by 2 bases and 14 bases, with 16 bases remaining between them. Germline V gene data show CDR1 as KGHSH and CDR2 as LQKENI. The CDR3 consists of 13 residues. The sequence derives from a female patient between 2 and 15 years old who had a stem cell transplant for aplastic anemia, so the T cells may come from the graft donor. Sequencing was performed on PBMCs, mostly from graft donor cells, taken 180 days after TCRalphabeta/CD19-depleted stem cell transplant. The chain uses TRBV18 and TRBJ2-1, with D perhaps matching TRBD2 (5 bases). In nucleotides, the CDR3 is TGTGCCAGCTCACCAAAGGGAGATAGGCCCGAGTTCTTC. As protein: CASSPKGDRPEFF.